The TCR beta chain under discussion was sequenced for a study of lymphopenia after photon versus proton radiotherapy. General study points: A bigger post-nadir fall in TCR diversity correlated inversely with survival time in deceased patients.

The CDR3 loop spans 14 amino acids. Measured with immunoSEQ multiplex PCR; TCRdb has only the in-frame clones, and not every one. Of about 26,000 clones in the sample, less than 90% are singletons; the top ten hold roughly 3.5%. Comment on this clone: What it binds is unknown.

The receptor's source is a woman aged 50 to 60 with pancreatic cancer. The chain is built from TRBV21-1 and TRBJ2-1; TRBD2 was called by the table and not checked on the DNA. TRBV21-1 is labeled a pseudogene. The specimen comprised peripheral blood, sampled from a patient treated with photon-based radiotherapy. CDR3 coding DNA: TGTGCCAGCAGCAAAGTGTCTAGCGACAATGAGCAGTTCTTC. It yields the protein CASSKVSSDNEQFF.